What follows is one T cell receptor beta chain and its context. The antigen remains undetermined. The data derive from a study of siplizumab effects on memory and regulatory T cells. The CDR3 runs to 15 residues. CDR1 and CDR2 from the germline V gene are KGHSH and LQKENI. The V end was cut by 2 bases, the J end by 6 bases, with 16 bases between. Profiled with immunoSEQ multiplex PCR; TCRdb holds only in-frame clones, not every one. This table holds about 14,000 clones, 45% to 50% found once. Cells of the mixed lymphocyte reaction were cocultured at 37 degrees C for 5 to 6 days. CFSE marked responder PBMCs and Violet Dye marked stimulator PBMCs, which were mixed 1:1. Study-wide results and caveats: With siplizumab, cumulative frequency of CD4+ memory-derived alloreactive sequences dropped significantly. Siplizumab gave mappable alloreactive CD4+ clones an average Treg-derived fraction of approximately 69%, against 26.9% in controls.

This chain uses TRBV18 with TRBJ1-2; D perhaps matches TRBD1 (5 bases). The sequenced material came from CFSE-low (dividing) CD4+ T cells sorted from an allogeneic mixed lymphocyte reaction. The receptor comes from a human donor in good health; the cells came from an allogeneic mixed lymphocyte reaction. DNA for the CDR3: TGTGCCAGCTCACCAAGTCCGGGAATGGGGGATGGCTACACCTTC. This sequence encodes CASSPSPGMGDGYTF.